Listed below are T cell receptor beta chains from one sample, sequenced in a study of blood T cell repertoires in COVID-19. Produced via immunoSEQ multiplex PCR; TCRdb's table is partial and in-frame only. The data hold 110,000 to 150,000 clones, with approximately 85% observed a single time. The sample consisted of peripheral blood. These receptors were taken from a woman of 80 years or more with acute or convalescent COVID-19. The CDR3 runs from the conserved cysteine through the conserved F or W. A D gene is named only where the DNA matches it firmly. Rows give clone size only sometimes, using once, few, many, or a class for an expanded clone.

>TRBV3-1/TRBV3-2|.|13|TRBJ1-2|.
TGTGCCAGCAGCTATTTGCAGCGCTATGGCTACACCTTC
CASSYLQRYGYTF
>TRBV4-2|TRBD1|15|TRBJ1-2|.
TGTGCCAGCAGCCACCGACCAGGGGGCGTCTATGGCTACACCTTC
CASSHRPGGVYGYTF
>TRBV28|.|14|TRBJ1-2|once
TGTGCCAGCAGCTTAGCCGACAGGAACTATGGCTACACCTTC
CASSLADRNYGYTF
>TRBV27|TRBD1|14|TRBJ1-2|.
TGTGCCAGCGGTCCAGGGGGCATCGTCTATGGCTACACCTTC
CASGPGGIVYGYTF
>TRBV6-5|TRBD2|15|TRBJ2-5|.
TGTGCCAGCAGCTCCGCCGGGACTAGCTTAGAGACCCAGTACTTC
CASSSAGTSLETQYF
>TRBV29-1|.|16|TRBJ2-3|.
TGCAGCGTAGGGGAGGCTGAGCGTTATAGCACAGATACGCAGTATTTT
CSVGEAERYSTDTQYF
>TRBV7-9|TRBD1|14|TRBJ1-1|.
TGTGCCAGCAGCACTGGACAGGGTGACACTGAAGCTTTCTTT
CASSTGQGDTEAFF
>TRBV5-8|TRBD1|15|TRBJ2-1|.
TGTGCCAGCAGGGCCGGGACAGGGGCATACAATGAGCAGTTCTTC
CASRAGTGAYNEQFF
>TRBV7-2|.|16|TRBJ2-3|.
TGTGCCAGCAGCTTAGTTGACTTTTGGAACACAGATACGCAGTATTTT
CASSLVDFWNTDTQYF
>TRBV30|TRBD1|14|TRBJ1-6|.
TGTGCCGGGACCCGGGACAGCGCTAATTCACCCCTCCACTTT
CAGTRDSANSPLHF
>TRBV27|TRBD1|17|TRBJ2-7|.
TGTGCCAGCAGTGCGACAGGGTGGAACCCGAATGCCTACGAGCAGTACTTC
CASSATGWNPNAYEQYF
>TRBV5-4|TRBD2|14|TRBJ2-1|.
TGTGCCAGCAGGGCCGGGACTAGCGGGGATGAGCAGTTCTTC
CASRAGTSGDEQFF
>TRBV5-1|TRBD1|13|TRBJ2-7|.
TGCGCCAGCAGCCAAACAGGGGTCTACGAGCAGTACTTC
CASSQTGVYEQYF
>TRBV5-4|TRBD2|17|TRBJ2-2|.
TGTGCCAGCAGCTTGGCCGGGGGGGCCGATAACGCCGGGGAGCTGTTTTTT
CASSLAGGADNAGELFF
>TRBV5-4|.|16|TRBJ2-3|.
TGTGCCAGCAGCTTGGATTTGATGTTCACTTCAGATACGCAGTATTTT
CASSLDLMFTSDTQYF
>TRBV18|TRBD2|17|TRBJ2-7|.
TGTGCCAGCTCACCCCGTGCGGGGGGAGGCAGTTCCTACGAGCAGTACTTC
CASSPRAGGGSSYEQYF
>TRBV24-1|TRBD2|16|TRBJ2-5|.
TGTGCCACCAGTGACCTGGGACTAGCGGATCAAGAGACCCAGTACTTC
CATSDLGLADQETQYF
>TRBV10-1|.|15|TRBJ2-7|.
TGCGCCAGCAGCCCGACTAGAAGGGTGATTTTCGAGCAGTACTTC
CASSPTRRVIFEQYF
>TRBV28|.|13|TRBJ1-1|.
TGTGCCAGCACTCAGGGGAGGAACACTGAAGCTTTCTTT
CASTQGRNTEAFF
>TRBV3-1/TRBV3-2|TRBD1|14|TRBJ1-2|.
TGTGCCAGCAGCCAACCCGACAGGGGAGGTGGCTACACCTTC
CASSQPDRGGGYTF
>TRBV13|TRBD1|13|TRBJ1-6|.
TGTGCCAGCAGCCCGTGGACAGGGTTACCCCTCCACTTT
CASSPWTGLPLHF
>TRBV6-5|.|15|TRBJ2-5|.
TGTGCCAGCAGTTATGACAGGCGCAACCAAGAGACCCAGTACTTC
CASSYDRRNQETQYF
>TRBV2|.|13|TRBJ1-1|once
TGTGCCAGCAGTGACAGATTCCGCACTGAAGCTTTCTTT
CASSDRFRTEAFF
>TRBV5-4|.|16|TRBJ2-7|.
TGTGCCAGCAGTCGCTCTAGCTTACCCATAACCTACGAGCAGTACTTC
CASSRSSLPITYEQYF
>TRBV3-1/TRBV3-2|TRBD1|14|TRBJ1-4|.
TGTGCCAGCAGCCAAGGCCAGGGGGACGAAAAACTGTTTTTT
CASSQGQGDEKLFF
>TRBV2|.|13|TRBJ2-7|.
TGTGCCAGCACTGGACAAAGCTCCTACGAGCAGTACTTC
CASTGQSSYEQYF
>TRBV7-9|.|16|TRBJ2-5|.
TGTGCCAGCAGCTTGGGGATTATTGGGACACAAGAGACCCAGTACTTC
CASSLGIIGTQETQYF
>TRBV7-9|.|15|TRBJ1-6|.
TGTGCCAGCAGCTCACACAGGAGACTTAATTCACCCCTCCACTTT
CASSSHRRLNSPLHF
>TRBV27|.|16|TRBJ1-6|.
TGTGCCAGCAGTTTGGAGGGTTTCTCCTATAATTCACCCCTCCACTTT
CASSLEGFSYNSPLHF
>TRBV5-4|.|14|TRBJ1-1|.
TGTGCCAGCAGCTTTGGGGCTAAGAACACTGAAGCTTTCTTT
CASSFGAKNTEAFF
>TRBV6-5|.|13|TRBJ1-1|.
TGTGCCAGCAGTTATCAGGGAACCACTGAAGCTTTCTTT
CASSYQGTTEAFF
>TRBV11-2|TRBD2|15|TRBJ2-2|.
TGTGCCAGCAGCCGACTAGCGGGGGGTGTCGGGGAGCTGTTTTTT
CASSRLAGGVGELFF
>TRBV18|.|13|TRBJ1-2|once
TGTGCCAGCCCAAGGAGCCGGATCTATGGCTACACCTTC
CASPRSRIYGYTF
>TRBV11-2|TRBD2|18|TRBJ2-3|.
TGTGCCAGCAGCCTTCGGACTAGCGGGAGCGGGAGGGGAGATACGCAGTATTTT
CASSLRTSGSGRGDTQYF
>TRBV4-1|.|15|TRBJ2-3|.
TGCGCCAGCAGCCAAGCTATACTAGCATCAGATACGCAGTATTTT
CASSQAILASDTQYF
>TRBV14|TRBD1|16|TRBJ1-1|.
TGTGCCAGCAGCCCACCTCGACAGGGAATAAGGACTGAAGCTTTCTTT
CASSPPRQGIRTEAFF
>TRBV28|TRBD1|15|TRBJ1-2|.
TGTGCCAGCAGTTTATACAGGGGAGCTAACTATGGCTACACCTTC
CASSLYRGANYGYTF
>TRBV27|.|16|TRBJ2-7|.
TGTGCCAGCAGTTCGTTAGGGGCTACCGGGCCCTACGAGCAGTACTTC
CASSSLGATGPYEQYF
>TRBV23-1|TRBD2|21|TRBJ2-1|.
TGCGCCAGCAGTCGGAGGGTAAAACTAGCGGGGGGGCTTATTATACAATGGGAGCAGTTCTTC
CASSRRVKLAGGLIIQWEQFF